This T cell receptor (beta chain) was profiled in a study of T-cell reconstitution after alpha-beta-depleted transplantation in children. This CDR3 is built from 14 residues. Trimming stripped 4 bases from V and 2 bases from J, with 12 bases between. The germline gives CDR1 SEHNR, CDR2 FQNEAQ (reference sequence). This clonotype has just a few counts. During its preparation, the TCRbeta library received unique molecular identifiers. Each CDR3 protein is one row after TCRdb ran MiXCR on the PCR reads. The sample has about 610,000 distinct CDR3 sequences, roughly 10% seen once. This TCR was recovered from a human donor who donated a stem cell graft to a child with acute myeloid leukemia. The source was PBMCs from the stem cell graft donor, collected from the stem cell graft. The chain recombines TRBV7-9 with TRBJ2-7; D gene unclear. The chain's CDR3 is CASSSYGRTYEQYF. The CDR3 bases are TGTGCCAGCAGCTCCTATGGCCGAACCTACGAGCAGTACTTC.